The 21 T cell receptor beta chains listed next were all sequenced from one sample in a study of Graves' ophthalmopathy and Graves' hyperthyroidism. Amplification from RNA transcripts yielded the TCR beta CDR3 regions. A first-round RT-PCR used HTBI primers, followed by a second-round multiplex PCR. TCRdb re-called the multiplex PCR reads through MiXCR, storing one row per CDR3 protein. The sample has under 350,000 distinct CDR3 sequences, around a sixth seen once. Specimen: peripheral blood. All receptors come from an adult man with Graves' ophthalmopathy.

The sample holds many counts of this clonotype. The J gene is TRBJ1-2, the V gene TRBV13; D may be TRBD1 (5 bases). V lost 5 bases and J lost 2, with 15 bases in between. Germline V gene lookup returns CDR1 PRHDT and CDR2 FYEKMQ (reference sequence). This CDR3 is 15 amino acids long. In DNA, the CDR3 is TGTGCCAGCAGCCTCGGACGGGACTTAAACTATGGCTACACCTTC. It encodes CASSLGRDLNYGYTF.

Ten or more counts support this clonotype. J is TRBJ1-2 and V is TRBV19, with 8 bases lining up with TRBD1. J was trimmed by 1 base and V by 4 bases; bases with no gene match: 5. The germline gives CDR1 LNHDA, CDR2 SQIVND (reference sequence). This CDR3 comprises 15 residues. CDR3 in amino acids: CASSKRQGRNYGYTF. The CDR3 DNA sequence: TGTGCCAGTAGTAAGAGACAGGGGCGTAACTATGGCTACACCTTC.

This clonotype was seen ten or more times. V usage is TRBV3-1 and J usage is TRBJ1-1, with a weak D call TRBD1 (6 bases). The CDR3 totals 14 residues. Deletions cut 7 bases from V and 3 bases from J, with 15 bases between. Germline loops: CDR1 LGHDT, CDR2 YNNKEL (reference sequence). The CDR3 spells CASTRRGVDTEAFF. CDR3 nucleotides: TGTGCCAGCACAAGAAGGGGGGTCGACACTGAAGCTTTCTTT. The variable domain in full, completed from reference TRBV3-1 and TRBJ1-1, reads DTAVSQTPKYLVTQMGNDKSIKCEQNLGHDTMYWYKQDSKKFLKIMFSYNNKELIINETVPNRFSPKSPDKAHLNLHINSLELGDSAVYFCASTRRGVDTEAFFGQGTRLTVV.

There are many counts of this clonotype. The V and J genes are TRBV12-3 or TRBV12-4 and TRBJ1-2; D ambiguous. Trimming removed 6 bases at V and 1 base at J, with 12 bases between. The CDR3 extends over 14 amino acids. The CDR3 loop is CASSRPPHNYGYTF. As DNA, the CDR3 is TGTGCCAGCAGCCGCCCGCCCCATAACTATGGCTACACCTTC.

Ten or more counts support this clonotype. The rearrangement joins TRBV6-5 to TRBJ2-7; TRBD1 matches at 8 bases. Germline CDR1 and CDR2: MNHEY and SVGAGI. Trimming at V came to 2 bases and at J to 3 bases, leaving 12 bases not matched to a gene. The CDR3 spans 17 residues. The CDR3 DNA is TGTGCCAGCAGTTACGGGCTCAGGACAGGGTTAGGCTACGAGCAGTACTTC. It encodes CASSYGLRTGLGYEQYF.

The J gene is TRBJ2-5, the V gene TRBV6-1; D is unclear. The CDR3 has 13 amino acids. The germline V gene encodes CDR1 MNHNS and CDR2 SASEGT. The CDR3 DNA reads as TGTGTCACTGTAAGGATCAACAAGGAGACCCAGTACTTC. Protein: CVTVRINKETQYF.

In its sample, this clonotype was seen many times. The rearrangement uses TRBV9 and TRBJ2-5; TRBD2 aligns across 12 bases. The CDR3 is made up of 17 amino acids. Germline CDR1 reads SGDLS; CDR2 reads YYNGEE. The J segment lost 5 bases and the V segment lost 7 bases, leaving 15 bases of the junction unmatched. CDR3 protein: CASSEGASGRARETQYF. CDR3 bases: TGTGCCAGCTCCGAGGGGGCTAGCGGGAGGGCCCGGGAGACCCAGTACTTC.

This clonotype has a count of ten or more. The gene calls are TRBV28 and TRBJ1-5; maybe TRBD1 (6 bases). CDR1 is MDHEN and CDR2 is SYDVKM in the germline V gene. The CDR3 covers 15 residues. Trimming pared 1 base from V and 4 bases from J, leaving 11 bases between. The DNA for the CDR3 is TGTGCCAGCAGTTTATACGGGACACAGAATCAGCCCCAGCATTTT. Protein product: CASSLYGTQNQPQHF.

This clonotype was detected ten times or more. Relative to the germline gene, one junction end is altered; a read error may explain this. The CDR3, as DNA: TGTGCCACCAGTGATACCGGGACAGGGGATAGCTATAGCTACACCTTC. The encoded protein is CATSDTGTGDSYSYTF. The chain uses TRBV24-1 and TRBJ1-2; 10 bases fit TRBD1. The CDR3 extends over 16 amino acids. Per germline, CDR1 KGHDR and CDR2 SFDVKD.

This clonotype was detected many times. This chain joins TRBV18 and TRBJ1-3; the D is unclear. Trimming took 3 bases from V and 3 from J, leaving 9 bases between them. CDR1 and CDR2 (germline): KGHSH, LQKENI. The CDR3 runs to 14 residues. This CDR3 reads CASSPFPNGNTIYF. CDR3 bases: TGTGCCAGCTCACCGTTTCCGAATGGAAACACCATATATTTT.

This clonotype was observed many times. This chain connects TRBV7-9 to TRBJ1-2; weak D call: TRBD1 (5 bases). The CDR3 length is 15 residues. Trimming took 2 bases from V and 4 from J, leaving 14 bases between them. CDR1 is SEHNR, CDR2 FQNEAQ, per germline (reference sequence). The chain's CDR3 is CASSLWRGAGYGYTF. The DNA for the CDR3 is TGTGCCAGCAGCTTATGGAGGGGCGCGGGCTATGGCTACACCTTC.

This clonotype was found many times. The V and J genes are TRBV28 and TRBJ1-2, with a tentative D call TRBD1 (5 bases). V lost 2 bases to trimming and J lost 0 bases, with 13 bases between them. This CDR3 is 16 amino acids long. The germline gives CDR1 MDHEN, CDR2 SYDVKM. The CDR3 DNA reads TGTGCCAGCAGTTTAAAAGGGACGTTAGCTAACTATGGCTACACCTTC. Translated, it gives CASSLKGTLANYGYTF.

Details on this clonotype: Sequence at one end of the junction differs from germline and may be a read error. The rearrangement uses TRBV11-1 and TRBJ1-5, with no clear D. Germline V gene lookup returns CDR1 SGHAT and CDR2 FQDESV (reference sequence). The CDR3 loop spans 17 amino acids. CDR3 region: CASRFRTAALSNQPQLF. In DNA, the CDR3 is TGTGCCAGCCGATTTCGGACGGCCGCTCTTAGCAATCAGCCCCAGCTTTTT.

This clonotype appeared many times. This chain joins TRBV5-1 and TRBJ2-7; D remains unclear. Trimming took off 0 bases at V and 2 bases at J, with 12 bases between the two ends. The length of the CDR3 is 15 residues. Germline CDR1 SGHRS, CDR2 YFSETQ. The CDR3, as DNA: TGCGCCAGCAGCTTGGGGTTCTCGGGCGCCTACGAGCAGTACTTC. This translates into CASSLGFSGAYEQYF.

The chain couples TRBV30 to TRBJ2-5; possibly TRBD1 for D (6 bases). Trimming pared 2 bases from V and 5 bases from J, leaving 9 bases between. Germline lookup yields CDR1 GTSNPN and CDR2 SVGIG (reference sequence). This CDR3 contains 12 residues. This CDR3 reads CAWSRGMETQYF. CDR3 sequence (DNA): TGTGCCTGGAGTAGGGGGATGGAGACCCAGTACTTC.

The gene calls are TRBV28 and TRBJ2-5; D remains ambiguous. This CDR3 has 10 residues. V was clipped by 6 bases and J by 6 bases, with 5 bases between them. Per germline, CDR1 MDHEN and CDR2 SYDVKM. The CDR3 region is CASSSKTQYF. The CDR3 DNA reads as TGTGCCAGCAGCTCGAAGACCCAGTACTTC.

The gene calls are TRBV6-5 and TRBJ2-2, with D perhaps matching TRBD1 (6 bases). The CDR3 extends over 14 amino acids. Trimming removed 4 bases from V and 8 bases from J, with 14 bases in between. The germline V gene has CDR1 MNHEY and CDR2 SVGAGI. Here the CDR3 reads CASSWTQGRGELFF. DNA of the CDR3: TGTGCCAGCAGTTGGACTCAGGGGAGAGGGGAGCTGTTTTTT.

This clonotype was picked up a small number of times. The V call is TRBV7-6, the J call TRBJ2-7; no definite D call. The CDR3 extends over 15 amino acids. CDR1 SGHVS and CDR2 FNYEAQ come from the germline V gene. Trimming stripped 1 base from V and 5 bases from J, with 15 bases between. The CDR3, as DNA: TGTGCCAGCAGCTTAGTGGCCAATAGCTTAGACGAGCAGTACTTC. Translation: CASSLVANSLDEQYF.

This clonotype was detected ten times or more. DNA for the CDR3: TGTGCCAGCAGCCCGCGTGACACCATATATTTT. Translating it yields CASSPRDTIYF. This chain connects TRBV11-2 to TRBJ1-3; D uncertain. V was cut by 5 bases and J by 8 bases, with 7 bases left in between. Germline V CDR1 and CDR2: SGHAT, FQNNGV. There are 11 residues in the CDR3.

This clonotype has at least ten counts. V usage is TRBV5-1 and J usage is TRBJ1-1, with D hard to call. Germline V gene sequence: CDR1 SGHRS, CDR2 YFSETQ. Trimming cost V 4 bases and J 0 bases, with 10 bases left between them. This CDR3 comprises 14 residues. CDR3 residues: CASSPTVLNTEAFF. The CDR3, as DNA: TGCGCCAGCAGCCCAACAGTCTTGAACACTGAAGCTTTCTTT.

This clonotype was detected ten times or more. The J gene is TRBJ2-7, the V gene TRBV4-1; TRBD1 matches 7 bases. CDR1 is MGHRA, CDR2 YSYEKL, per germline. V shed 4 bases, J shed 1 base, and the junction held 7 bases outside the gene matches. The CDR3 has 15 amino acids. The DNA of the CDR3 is TGCGCCAGCAGCCGGATGACAGGGAATTCCTACGAGCAGTACTTC. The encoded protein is CASSRMTGNSYEQYF.